These 7 T cell receptor beta chains were all obtained from the same sample, sequenced in a study of read filtering for tumor transcriptome and immune sequencing. The library was built from roughly 400 ng RNA with molecular barcoded adaptors for alpha/delta and beta/gamma chains. A single record per CDR3 protein comes from TCRdb applying MiXCR to the reads. Among about 60,000 distinct CDR3 sequences listed, roughly 13% were seen once. The sequenced sample was a population of CD138-negative cells sorted from bone marrow. The receptors were gathered from a donor at least 40 years old with multiple myeloma.

The sample holds many counts of this clonotype. V and J are TRBV18 and TRBJ2-3; D may be TRBD1 or TRBD2 (6 bases each). Germline values: CDR1 KGHSH, CDR2 LQKENI. This CDR3 spans 14 amino acids. Trimming took off 4 bases at V and 4 bases at J, with 12 bases between the two ends. The DNA for the CDR3 is TGTGCCAGCTCACTATCCGGGGGCTCAGATACGCAGTATTTT. This translates into CASSLSGGSDTQYF.

This clonotype appeared many times. This chain connects TRBV29-1 to TRBJ2-7; 7 bases are shared with TRBD2. CDR3 length: 13 residues. From germline, CDR1 is SQVTM and CDR2 ANQGSEA. Losses at the gene ends were 6 bases for V and 2 bases for J; bases not matched to a gene: 7. This CDR3 is CSVAAGTTYEQYF. In nucleotides, the CDR3 is TGCAGCGTGGCCGCCGGGACTACCTACGAGCAGTACTTC.

This clonotype was seen repeatedly, ten times or more. The rearrangement links TRBV18 to TRBJ2-6, with D possibly matching TRBD2 (6 bases). CDR3 length: 16 residues. Between the trimmed V and J ends, which lost 8 bases and 2 bases, there was a span of 16 bases. From germline, CDR1 is KGHSH and CDR2 LQKENI. CDR3 in amino acids: CASPPSAGTGANVLTF. As DNA, the CDR3 is TGTGCCAGCCCCCCCTCCGCGGGGACTGGGGCCAACGTCCTGACTTTC.

Ten or more counts support this clonotype. V gene TRBV27 combines with J gene TRBJ1-5, with 7 bases that match TRBD1. V shed 6 bases and J 3 bases; nucleotides not matched to a gene: 11. Germline V lookup: CDR1 MNHEY, CDR2 SMNVEV (reference sequence). This CDR3 comprises 16 residues. CDR3 DNA sequence: TGTGCCAGCAGCCTAGGGGGCCCCTTCTCCAATCAGCCCCAGCATTTT. Translated, it gives CASSLGGPFSNQPQHF.

This clonotype was detected many times. The V call is TRBV29-1, the J call TRBJ2-5; TRBD1 or TRBD2 may be the D gene (6 bases each). The germline V gene encodes CDR1 SQVTM and CDR2 ANQGSEA. Trimming left V 7 bases short and J 5 bases short, with 17 bases between. The CDR3 runs 13 residues. The chain's CDR3 is CSGGAALGETQYF. The CDR3 DNA follows: TGCAGCGGGGGGGCCGCACTGGGGGAGACCCAGTACTTC.

This clonotype was counted at least ten times. The J gene is TRBJ2-7, the V gene TRBV14; D ambiguous. CDR1 is SGHDN and CDR2 is FVKESK in the germline V gene. This CDR3 is 13 amino acids long. Trimming pared 0 bases from V and 2 bases from J, leaving 5 bases between. CDR3 nucleotides: TGTGCCAGCAGCCAAGAGGCCGCCTACGAGCAGTACTTC. Protein sequence: CASSQEAAYEQYF.

This clonotype came up many times. This sequence joins TRBV7-9 and TRBJ1-1; no reliable D call. The CDR3 sequence is 12 residues long. V lost 7 bases to trimming and J lost 8 bases, with 14 bases between them. CDR1 is SEHNR, CDR2 FQNEAQ, per germline (reference sequence). The CDR3 DNA reads TGTGCCAGCATTCTCCCGGGGAACGAAGCTTTCTTT. This sequence encodes CASILPGNEAFF.